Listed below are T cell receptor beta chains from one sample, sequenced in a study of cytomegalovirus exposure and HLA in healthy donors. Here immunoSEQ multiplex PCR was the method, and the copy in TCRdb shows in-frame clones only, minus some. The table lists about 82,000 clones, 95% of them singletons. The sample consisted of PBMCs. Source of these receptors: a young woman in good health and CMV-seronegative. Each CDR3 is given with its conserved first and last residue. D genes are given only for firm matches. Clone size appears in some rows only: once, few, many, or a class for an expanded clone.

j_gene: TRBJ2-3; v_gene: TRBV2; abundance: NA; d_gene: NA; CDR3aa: CASNGLATDTQYF; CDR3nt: TGTGCCAGCAACGGGCTAGCGACAGATACGCAGTATTTT
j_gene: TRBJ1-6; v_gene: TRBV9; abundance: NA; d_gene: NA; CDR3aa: CASSVAQGLSPLHF; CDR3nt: TGTGCCAGCAGCGTGGCGCAGGGTCTATCACCCCTCCACTTT
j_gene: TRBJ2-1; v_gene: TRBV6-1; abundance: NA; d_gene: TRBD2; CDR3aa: CASSARTSGRLNEQFF; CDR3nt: TGTGCCAGCAGTGCACGGACTAGCGGGAGACTCAATGAGCAGTTCTTC
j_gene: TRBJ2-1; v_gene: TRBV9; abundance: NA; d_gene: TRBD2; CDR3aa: CASSPLAGPSNEQFF; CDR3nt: TGTGCCAGCAGCCCACTAGCGGGACCGAGTAATGAGCAGTTCTTC
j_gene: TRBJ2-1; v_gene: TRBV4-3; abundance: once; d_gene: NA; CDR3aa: CASSQDSRLAGNEQFF; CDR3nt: TGCGCCAGCAGCCAAGATAGCCGGCTAGCTGGCAATGAGCAGTTCTTC
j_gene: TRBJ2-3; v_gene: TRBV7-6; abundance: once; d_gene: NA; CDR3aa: CASSLGGVGTDTQYF; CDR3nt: TGTGCCAGCAGCTTAGGAGGTGTAGGCACAGATACGCAGTATTTT
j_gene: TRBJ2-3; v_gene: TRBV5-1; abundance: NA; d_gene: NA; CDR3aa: CASSGPPYTDTQYF; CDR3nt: TGCGCCAGCAGCGGCCCCCCGTACACAGATACGCAGTATTTT
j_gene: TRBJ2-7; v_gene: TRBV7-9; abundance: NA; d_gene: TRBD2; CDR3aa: CASSSTSGRVYEQYF; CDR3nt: TGTGCCAGCAGCTCGACTAGCGGGAGGGTGTACGAGCAGTACTTC
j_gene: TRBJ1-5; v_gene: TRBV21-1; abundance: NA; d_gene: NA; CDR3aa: CASSQGIEGRNQPQHF; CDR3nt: TGTGCCAGCAGCCAGGGTATCGAAGGGCGGAATCAGCCCCAGCATTTT
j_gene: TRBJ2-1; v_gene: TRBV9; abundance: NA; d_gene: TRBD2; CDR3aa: CASSVGGLASYNEQFF; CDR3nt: TGTGCCAGCAGCGTAGGTGGACTAGCCTCCTACAATGAGCAGTTCTTC
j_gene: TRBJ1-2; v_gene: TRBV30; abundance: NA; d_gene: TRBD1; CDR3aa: CAWSVRRGRLVNYGYTF; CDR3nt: TGTGCCTGGAGTGTACGAAGGGGGCGACTCGTTAACTATGGCTACACCTTC
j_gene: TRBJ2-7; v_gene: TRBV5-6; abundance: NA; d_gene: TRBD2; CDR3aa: CASSLPAGGPSSSYEQYF; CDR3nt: TGTGCCAGCAGCTTACCAGCGGGAGGGCCATCCAGCTCCTACGAGCAGTACTTC
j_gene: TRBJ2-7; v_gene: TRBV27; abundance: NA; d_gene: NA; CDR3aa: CASSLWSGGGREQYF; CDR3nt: TGTGCCAGCAGTTTATGGTCGGGAGGGGGCCGGGAGCAGTACTTC
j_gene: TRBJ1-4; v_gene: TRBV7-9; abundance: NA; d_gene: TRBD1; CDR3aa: CASSAPQGSSEKLFF; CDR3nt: TGTGCCAGCAGCGCCCCACAGGGGTCTTCTGAAAAACTGTTTTTT
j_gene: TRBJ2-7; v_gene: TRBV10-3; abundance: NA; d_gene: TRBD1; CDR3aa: CAISEVGQAYEQYF; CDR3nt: TGTGCCATCAGTGAAGTGGGACAGGCTTACGAGCAGTACTTC
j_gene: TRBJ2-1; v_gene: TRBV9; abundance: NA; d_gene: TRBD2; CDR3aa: CASSPGGGKNYNEQFF; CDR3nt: TGTGCCAGCAGCCCCGGGGGGGGGAAGAACTACAATGAGCAGTTCTTC
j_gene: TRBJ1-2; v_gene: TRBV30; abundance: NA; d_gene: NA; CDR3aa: CAWRRVAGGYTF; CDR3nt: TGTGCCTGGAGGAGGGTCGCGGGGGGCTACACCTTC
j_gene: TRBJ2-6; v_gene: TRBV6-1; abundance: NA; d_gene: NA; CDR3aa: CASRDTGTGANVLTF; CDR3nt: TGTGCCAGCCGAGATACAGGGACTGGGGCCAACGTCCTGACTTTC
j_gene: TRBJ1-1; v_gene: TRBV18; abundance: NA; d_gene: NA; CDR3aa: CASSNNGMNTEAFF; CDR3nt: TGTGCCAGCTCAAACAACGGGATGAACACTGAAGCTTTCTTT
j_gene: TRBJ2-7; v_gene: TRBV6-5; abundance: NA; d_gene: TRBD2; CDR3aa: CASSYTASGGWNEQYF; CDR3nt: TGTGCCAGCAGTTATACGGCTAGCGGGGGGTGGAACGAGCAGTACTTC
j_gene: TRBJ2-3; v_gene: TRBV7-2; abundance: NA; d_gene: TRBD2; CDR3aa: CASSSQPPPSGRRDTQYF; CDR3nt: TGTGCCAGCAGCTCACAACCCCCCCCTAGCGGGAGACGGGATACGCAGTATTTT
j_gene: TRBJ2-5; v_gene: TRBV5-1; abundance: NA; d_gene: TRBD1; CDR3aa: CASSLTGGLGETQYF; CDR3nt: TGCGCCAGCAGCTTGACAGGGGGGTTGGGAGAGACCCAGTACTTC
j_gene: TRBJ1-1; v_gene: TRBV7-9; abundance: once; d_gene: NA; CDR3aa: CASSRLSGENTEAFF; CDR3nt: TGTGCCAGCAGTCGTCTCTCGGGGGAGAACACTGAAGCTTTCTTT
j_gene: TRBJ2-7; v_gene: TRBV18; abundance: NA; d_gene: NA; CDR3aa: CASSPGQLVNYEQYF; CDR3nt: TGTGCCAGCTCACCTGGACAGTTAGTTAACTACGAGCAGTACTTC
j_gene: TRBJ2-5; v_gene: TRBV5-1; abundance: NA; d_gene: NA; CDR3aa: CASTTRPLATETQYF; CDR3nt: TGCGCCAGCACCACCCGCCCCCTAGCAACAGAGACCCAGTACTTC
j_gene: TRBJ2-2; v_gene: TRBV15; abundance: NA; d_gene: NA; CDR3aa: CATSTTGANTGELFF; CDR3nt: TGTGCCACCAGCACGACAGGAGCGAACACCGGGGAGCTGTTTTTT
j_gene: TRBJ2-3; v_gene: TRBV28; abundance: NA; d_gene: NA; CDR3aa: CASSLRGSDTQYF; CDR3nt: TGTGCCAGCAGTCTCAGGGGTTCAGATACGCAGTATTTT
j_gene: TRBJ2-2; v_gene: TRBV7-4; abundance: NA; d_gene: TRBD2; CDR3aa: CARTSLGGGASGPRGELFF; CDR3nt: TGTGCCAGGACGAGCCTCGGGGGTGGGGCTAGCGGGCCCCGGGGGGAGCTGTTTTTT